This T cell receptor beta chain is from a study of cytomegalovirus exposure and HLA in healthy donors. Trimming removed 0 bases at V and 7 bases at J, with 14 bases between. The germline V gene encodes CDR1 SGHDT and CDR2 YYEEEE. The CDR3 totals 15 residues. This clone occurred a few times. Primers included in the PCR were 60 Vbeta and 13 Jbeta primers. Clones were read by immunoSEQ multiplex PCR, and TCRdb kept only the in-frame ones, dropping some. The data show 200,000 to 250,000 clones, approximately 80% seen once. The specimen sequenced was PBMCs. The chain carries TRBV5-6 and TRBJ1-5; D gene ambiguous. The clonotype comes from a man under 40 in good health and CMV-seronegative. The CDR3 sequence: CASSLEGRGVQPQHF. The CDR3 coding sequence is TGTGCCAGCAGCTTGGAAGGGAGAGGAGTCCAGCCCCAGCATTTT.